This TCR beta chain was recorded in a study of control samples from healthy donors and cancer patients. Produced via immunoSEQ multiplex PCR; TCRdb's table is partial and in-frame only. The data show 110,000 or so clones, with approximately 83% seen just once and over 10% held by the top ten. The length of the CDR3 is 13 residues. Trimming removed 4 bases from V and 3 bases from J; junction bases left unmatched: 3. Germline-derived CDR1 and CDR2 are SGHAT and FQNNGV. This sequence originates from a woman between 50 and 59 years old in good health. The chain uses TRBV11-2 and TRBJ2-7; 7 bases are a match to TRBD1. What was sequenced was blood. The CDR3: CASSSRDSYEQYF. The CDR3 coding sequence is TGTGCCAGCAGCTCCCGGGACAGCTACGAGCAGTACTTC.